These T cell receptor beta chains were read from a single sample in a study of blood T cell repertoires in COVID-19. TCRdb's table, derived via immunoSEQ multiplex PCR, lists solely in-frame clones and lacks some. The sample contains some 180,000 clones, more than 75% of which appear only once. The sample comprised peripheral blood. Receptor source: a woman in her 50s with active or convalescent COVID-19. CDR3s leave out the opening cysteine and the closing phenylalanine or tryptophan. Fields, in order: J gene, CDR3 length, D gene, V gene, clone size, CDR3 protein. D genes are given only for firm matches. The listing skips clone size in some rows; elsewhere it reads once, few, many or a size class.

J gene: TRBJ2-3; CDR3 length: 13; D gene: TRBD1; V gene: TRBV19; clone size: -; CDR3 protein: ASRTGTGNTDTQY
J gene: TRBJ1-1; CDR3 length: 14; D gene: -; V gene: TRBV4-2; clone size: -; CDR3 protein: ASSQAGGGPHTEAF
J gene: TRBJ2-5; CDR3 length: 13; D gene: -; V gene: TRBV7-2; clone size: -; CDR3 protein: ASSLGGVRRETQY
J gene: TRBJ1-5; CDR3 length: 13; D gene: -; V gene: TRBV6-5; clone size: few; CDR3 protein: ASSSISGLGQPQH
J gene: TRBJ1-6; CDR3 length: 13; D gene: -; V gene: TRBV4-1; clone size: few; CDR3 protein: ASSQEVTYDSPLH
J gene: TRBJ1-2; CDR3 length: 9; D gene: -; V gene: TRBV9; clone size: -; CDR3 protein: ASRDTYGYT
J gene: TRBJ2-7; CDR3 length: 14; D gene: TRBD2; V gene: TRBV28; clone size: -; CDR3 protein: ASSLPTSGRRLEQY
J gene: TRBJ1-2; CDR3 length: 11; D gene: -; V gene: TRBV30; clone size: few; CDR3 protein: AWSLTRYYGYT
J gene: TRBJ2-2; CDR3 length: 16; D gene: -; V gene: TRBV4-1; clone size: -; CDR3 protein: ASSQVSSGTANTGELF
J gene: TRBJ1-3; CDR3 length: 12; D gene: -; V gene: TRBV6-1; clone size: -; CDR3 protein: ASPSVPAGNTIY
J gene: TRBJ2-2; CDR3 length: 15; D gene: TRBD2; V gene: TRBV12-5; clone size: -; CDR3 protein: ASGPPTSGAYTGELF
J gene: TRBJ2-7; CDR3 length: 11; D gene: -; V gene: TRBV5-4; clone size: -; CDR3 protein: ASSLGGVYEQY
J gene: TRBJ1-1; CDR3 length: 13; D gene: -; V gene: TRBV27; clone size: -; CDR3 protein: ASSPADSDYTEAF
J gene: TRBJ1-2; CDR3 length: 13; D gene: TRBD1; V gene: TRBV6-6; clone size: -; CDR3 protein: ASSLTGVSNYGYT
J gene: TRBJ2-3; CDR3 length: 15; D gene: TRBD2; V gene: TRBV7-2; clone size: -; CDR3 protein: ASSSPRSPAGGDTQY
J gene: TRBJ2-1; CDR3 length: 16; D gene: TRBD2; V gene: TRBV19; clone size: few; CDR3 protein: ASSPASLTSGVWNEQF
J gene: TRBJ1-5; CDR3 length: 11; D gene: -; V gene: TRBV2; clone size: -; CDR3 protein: ASSQGMDQPQH
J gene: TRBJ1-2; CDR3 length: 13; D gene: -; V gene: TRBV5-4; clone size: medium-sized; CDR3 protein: ASSPDRYIAHGYT
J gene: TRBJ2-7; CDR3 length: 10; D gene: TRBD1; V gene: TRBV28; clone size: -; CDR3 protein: ASRTGFYEQY
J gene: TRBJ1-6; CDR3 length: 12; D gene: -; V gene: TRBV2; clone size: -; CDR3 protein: ASSDWGQASPLH
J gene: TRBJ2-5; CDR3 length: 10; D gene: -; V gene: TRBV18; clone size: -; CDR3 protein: ASSRGGETQY
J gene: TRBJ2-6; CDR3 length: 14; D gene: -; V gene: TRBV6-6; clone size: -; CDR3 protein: ASRSGGLSGANVLT
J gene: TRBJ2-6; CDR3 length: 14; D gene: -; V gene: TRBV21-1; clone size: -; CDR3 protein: ASSHGQGAGANVLT
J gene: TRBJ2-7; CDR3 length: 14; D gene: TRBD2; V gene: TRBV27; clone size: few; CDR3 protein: ASPTPRTSGPYEQY
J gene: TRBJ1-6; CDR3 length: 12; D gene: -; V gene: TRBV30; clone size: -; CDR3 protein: AWTRGPPLSPLH
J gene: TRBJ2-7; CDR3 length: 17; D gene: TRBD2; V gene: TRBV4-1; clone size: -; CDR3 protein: ASSQEPPGASGGAYEQY
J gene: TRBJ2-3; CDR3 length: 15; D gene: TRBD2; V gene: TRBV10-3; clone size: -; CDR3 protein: AISESGSGGPYQGQY
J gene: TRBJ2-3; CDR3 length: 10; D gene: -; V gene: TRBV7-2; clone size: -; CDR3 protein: ASSPLSNTQY
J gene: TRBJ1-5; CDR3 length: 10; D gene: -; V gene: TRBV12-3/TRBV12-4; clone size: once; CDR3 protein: ASSTGSQPQH
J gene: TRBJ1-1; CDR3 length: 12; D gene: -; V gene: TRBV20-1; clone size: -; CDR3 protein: SASLIGGNTEAF
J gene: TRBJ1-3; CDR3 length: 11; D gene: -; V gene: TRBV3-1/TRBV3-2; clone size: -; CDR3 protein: ASSPHSGNTIY
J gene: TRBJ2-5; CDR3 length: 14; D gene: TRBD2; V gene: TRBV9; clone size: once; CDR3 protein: ASSVGSGGTSETQY
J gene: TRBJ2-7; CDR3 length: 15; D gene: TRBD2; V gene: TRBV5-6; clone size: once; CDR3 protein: ASSLTSGSLGSYEQY
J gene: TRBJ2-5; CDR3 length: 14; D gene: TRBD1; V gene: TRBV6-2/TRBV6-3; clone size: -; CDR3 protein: ASSPGTGRVQETQY
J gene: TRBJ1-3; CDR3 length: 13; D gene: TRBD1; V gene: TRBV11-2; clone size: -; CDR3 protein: ASSLGQAPGNTIY
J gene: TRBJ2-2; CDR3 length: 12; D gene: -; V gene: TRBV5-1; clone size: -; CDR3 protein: ASSLDGNTGELF
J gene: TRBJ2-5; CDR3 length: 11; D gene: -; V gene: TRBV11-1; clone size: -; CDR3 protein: ASSLRGQETQY
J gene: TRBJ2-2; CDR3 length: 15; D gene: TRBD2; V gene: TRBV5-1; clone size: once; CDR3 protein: ASTLAGLAGNTGELF
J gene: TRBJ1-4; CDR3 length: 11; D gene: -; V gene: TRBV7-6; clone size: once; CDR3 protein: ASGEGAREKLF
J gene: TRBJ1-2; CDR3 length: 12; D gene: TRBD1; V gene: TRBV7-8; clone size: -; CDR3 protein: ASSSGTGGRGYT